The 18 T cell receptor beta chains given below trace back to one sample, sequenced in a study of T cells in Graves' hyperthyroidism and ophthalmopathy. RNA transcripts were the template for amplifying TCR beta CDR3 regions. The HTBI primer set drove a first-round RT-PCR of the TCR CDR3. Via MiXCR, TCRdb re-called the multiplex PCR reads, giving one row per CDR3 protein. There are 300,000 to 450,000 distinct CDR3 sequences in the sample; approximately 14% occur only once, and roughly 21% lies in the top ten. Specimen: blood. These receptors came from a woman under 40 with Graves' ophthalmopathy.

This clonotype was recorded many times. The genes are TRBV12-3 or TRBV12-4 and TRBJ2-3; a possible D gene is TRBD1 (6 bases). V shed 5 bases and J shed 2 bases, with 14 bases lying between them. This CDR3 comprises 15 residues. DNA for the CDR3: TGTGCCAGCAGTGTCGGACAGCTTTTCACAGATACGCAGTATTTT. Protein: CASSVGQLFTDTQYF.

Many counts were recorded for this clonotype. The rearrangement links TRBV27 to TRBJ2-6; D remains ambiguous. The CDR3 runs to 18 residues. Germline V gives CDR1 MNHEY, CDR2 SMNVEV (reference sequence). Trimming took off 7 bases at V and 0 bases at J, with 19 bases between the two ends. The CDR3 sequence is CASTQFAIQSSGANVLTF. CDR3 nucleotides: TGTGCCAGCACCCAATTCGCCATCCAGAGCTCTGGGGCCAACGTCCTGACTTTC.

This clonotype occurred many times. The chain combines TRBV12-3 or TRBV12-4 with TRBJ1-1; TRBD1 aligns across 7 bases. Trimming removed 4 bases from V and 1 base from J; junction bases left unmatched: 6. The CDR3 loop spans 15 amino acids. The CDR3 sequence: CASSYRQGRNTEAFF. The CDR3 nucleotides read TGTGCCAGCAGTTACCGACAGGGAAGGAACACTGAAGCTTTCTTT.

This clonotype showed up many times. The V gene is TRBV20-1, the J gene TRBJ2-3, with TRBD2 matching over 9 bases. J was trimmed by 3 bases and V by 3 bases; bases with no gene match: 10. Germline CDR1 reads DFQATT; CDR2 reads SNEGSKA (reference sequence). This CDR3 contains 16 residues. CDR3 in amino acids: CSARQGGAGGTDTQYF. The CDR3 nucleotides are TGCAGTGCTAGGCAGGGAGGAGCGGGGGGAACAGATACGCAGTATTTT.

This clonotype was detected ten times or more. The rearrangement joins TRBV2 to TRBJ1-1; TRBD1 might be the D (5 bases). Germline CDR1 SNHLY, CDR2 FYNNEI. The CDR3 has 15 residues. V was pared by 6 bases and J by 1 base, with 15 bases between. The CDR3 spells CASRPGGGGNTEAFF. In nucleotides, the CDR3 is TGTGCCAGCAGACCCGGGGGGGGGGGGAACACTGAAGCTTTCTTT.

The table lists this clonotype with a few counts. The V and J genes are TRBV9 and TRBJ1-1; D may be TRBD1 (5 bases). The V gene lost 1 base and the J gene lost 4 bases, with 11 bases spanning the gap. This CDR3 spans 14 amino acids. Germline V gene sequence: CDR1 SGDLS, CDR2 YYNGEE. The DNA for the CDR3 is TGTGCCAGCAGCGTACAGGGTCAGGTCACTGAAGCTTTCTTT. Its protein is CASSVQGQVTEAFF.

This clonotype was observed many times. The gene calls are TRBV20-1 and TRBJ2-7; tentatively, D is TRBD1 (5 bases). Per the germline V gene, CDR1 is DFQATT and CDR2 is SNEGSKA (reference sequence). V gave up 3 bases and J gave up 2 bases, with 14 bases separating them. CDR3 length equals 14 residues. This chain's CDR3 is CSASAWQGPYEQYF. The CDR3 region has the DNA TGCAGTGCTAGCGCTTGGCAGGGCCCCTACGAGCAGTACTTC.

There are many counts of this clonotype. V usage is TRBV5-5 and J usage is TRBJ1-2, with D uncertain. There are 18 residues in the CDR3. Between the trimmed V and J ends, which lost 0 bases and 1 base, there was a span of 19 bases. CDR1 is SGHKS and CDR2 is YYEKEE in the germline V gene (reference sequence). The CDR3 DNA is TGTGCCAGCAGCTTGGGTAGTCTGATAACGAGACTTAACTATGGCTACACCTTC. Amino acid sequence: CASSLGSLITRLNYGYTF.

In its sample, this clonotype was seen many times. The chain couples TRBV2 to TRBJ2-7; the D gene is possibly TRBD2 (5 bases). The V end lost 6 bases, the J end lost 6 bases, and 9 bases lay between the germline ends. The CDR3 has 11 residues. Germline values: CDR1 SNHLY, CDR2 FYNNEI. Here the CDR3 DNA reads TGTGCCAGCAGGGAGGCAGTCGAGCAGTACTTC. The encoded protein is CASREAVEQYF. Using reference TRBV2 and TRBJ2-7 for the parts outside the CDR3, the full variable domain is EPEVTQTPSHQVTQMGQEVILRCVPISNHLYFYWYRQILGQKVEFLVSFYNNEISEKSEIFDDQFSVERPDGSNFTLKIRSTKLEDSAMYFCASREAVEQYFGPGTRLTVT.

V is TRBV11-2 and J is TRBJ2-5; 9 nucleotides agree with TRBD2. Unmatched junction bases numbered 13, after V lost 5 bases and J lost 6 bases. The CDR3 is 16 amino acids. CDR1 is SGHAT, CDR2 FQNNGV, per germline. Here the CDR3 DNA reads TGTGCCAGCAGCCCGGGACTAGCTGGCGTGGGGAAGACCCAGTACTTC. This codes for CASSPGLAGVGKTQYF.

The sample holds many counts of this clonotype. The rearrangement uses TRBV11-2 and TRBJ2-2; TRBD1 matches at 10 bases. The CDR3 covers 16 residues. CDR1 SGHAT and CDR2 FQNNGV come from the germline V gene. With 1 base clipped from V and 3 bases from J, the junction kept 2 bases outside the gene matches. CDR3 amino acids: CASSLGDRGYTGELFF. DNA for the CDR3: TGTGCCAGCAGCTTAGGGGACAGGGGCTACACCGGGGAGCTGTTTTTT. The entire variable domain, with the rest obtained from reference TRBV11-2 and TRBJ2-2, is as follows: EAGVAQSPRYKIIEKRQSVAFWCNPISGHATLYWYQQILGQGPKLLIQFQNNGVVDDSQLPKDRFSAERLKGVDSTLKIQPAKLEDSAVYLCASSLGDRGYTGELFFGEGSRLTVL.

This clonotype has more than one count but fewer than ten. The CDR3, as DNA: TGTGCCAGCAGCTTTAGGTCGTCCGGGACAGGCTCCTACAATGAGCAGTTCTTC. This gives the protein CASSFRSSGTGSYNEQFF. This rearrangement joins TRBV5-5 to TRBJ2-1; 8 bases are shared with TRBD1. This CDR3 contains 18 residues. With 2 bases clipped from V and 0 bases from J, the junction kept 10 bases outside the gene matches. The V gene's germline CDR1 is SGHKS and CDR2 YYEKEE (reference sequence).

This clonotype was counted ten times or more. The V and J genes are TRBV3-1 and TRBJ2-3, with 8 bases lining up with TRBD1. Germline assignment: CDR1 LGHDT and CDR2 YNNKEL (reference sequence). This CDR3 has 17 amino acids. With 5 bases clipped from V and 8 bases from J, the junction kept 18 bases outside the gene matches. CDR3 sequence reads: CASSDPLGQGLHATQYF. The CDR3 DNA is TGTGCCAGCAGCGACCCCCTAGGACAGGGATTACACGCTACGCAGTATTTT.

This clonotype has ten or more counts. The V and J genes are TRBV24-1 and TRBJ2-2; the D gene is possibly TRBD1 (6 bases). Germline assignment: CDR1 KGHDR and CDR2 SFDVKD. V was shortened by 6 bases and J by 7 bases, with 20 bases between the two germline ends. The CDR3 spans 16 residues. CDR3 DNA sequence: TGTGCCACCAGTCCTTCAGAACAGGGTTGGAGCGGGGAGCTGTTTTTT. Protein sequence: CATSPSEQGWSGELFF.

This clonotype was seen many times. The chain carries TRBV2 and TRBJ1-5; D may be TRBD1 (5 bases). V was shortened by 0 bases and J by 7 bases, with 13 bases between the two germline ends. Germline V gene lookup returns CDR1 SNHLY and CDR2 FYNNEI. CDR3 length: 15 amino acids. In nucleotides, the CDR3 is TGTGCCAGCAGTGAAGCGGGGGGAGTAAGACAGCCCCAGCATTTT. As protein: CASSEAGGVRQPQHF.

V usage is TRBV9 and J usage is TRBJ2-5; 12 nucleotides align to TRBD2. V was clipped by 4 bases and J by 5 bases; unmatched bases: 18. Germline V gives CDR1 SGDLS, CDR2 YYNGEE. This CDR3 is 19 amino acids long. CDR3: CASSPSRGLAGPSRETQYF. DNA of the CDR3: TGTGCCAGCAGCCCTAGTCGAGGACTAGCGGGACCCTCGAGGGAGACCCAGTACTTC. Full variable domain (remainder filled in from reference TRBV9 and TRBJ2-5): DSGVTQTPKHLITATGQRVTLRCSPRSGDLSVYWYQQSLDQGLQFLIQYYNGEERAKGNILERFSAQQFPDLHSELNLSSLELGDSALYFCASSPSRGLAGPSRETQYFGPGTRLLVL.

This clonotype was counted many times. CDR3 residues: CSARLGDNQPQHF. CDR3 sequence (DNA): TGCAGTGCTAGACTAGGGGACAATCAGCCCCAGCATTTT. This chain uses TRBV20-1 with TRBJ1-5; D perhaps matches TRBD1 (5 bases). Germline CDR1 DFQATT, CDR2 SNEGSKA (reference sequence). The V gene lost 2 bases and the J gene lost 3 bases, with 8 bases spanning the gap. There are 13 residues in the CDR3.

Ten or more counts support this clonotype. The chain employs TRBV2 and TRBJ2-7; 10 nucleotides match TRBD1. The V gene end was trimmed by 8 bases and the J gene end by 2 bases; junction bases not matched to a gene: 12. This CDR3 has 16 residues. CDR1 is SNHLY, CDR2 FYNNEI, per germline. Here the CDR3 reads CASRDRGLRLTYEQYF. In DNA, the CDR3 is TGTGCCAGCCGGGACAGGGGATTAAGATTAACCTACGAGCAGTACTTC.